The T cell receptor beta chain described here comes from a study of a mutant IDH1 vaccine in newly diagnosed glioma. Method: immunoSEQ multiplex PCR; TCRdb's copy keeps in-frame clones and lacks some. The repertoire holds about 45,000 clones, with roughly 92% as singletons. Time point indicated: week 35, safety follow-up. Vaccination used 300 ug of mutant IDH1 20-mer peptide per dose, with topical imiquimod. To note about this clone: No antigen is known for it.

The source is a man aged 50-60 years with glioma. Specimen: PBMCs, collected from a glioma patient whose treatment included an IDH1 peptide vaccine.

CDR3 DNA: TGTGCCAGCAGTTTAAAATCGCAGGTCTACTGGACGCAGTATTTT. This codes for CASSLKSQVYWTQYF. The rearrangement links TRBV28 to TRBJ2-3; D uncertain. Looked up from germline, CDR1 is MDHEN and CDR2 is SYDVKM. V was trimmed by 2 bases and J by 9 bases, leaving 18 bases between them. The CDR3 length is 15 residues.